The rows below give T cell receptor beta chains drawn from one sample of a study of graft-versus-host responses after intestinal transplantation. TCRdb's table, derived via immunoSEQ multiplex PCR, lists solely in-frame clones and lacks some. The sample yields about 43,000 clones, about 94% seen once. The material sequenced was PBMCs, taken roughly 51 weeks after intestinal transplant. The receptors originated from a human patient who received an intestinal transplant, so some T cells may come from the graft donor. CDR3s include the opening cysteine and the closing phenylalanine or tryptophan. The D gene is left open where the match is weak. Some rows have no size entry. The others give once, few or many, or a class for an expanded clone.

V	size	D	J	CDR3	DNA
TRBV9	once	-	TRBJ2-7	CASSPRLGAYEQYF	TGTGCCAGCAGCCCCCGCCTGGGGGCCTACGAGCAGTACTTC
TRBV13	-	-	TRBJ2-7	CASSAGQPYEQYF	TGTGCCAGCAGCGCTGGACAACCCTACGAGCAGTACTTC
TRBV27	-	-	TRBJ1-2	CASSFGPSYGHTF	TGTGCCAGCAGTTTCGGGCCGAGCTATGGCCACACCTTC
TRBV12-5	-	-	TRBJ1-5	CASGLVMGAQNQPQHF	TGTGCTAGTGGTTTGGTAATGGGGGCACAGAATCAGCCCCAGCATTTT
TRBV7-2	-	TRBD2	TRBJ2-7	CASSSTGLAGGPYYEQYF	TGTGCCAGCAGCTCAACGGGACTAGCGGGAGGGCCATATTACGAGCAGTACTTC
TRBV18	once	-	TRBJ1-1	CASSPGVRDTEAFF	TGTGCCAGCTCACCCGGGGTCCGCGACACTGAAGCTTTCTTT
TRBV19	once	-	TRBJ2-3	CASIRDASSTDTQYF	TGTGCCAGTATCCGGGACGCATCAAGCACAGATACGCAGTATTTT
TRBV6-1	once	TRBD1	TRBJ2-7	CAALDRGSYEQYF	TGTGCCGCACTGGACAGGGGATCCTACGAGCAGTACTTC
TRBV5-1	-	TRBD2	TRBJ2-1	CASSPGLAGDNEQFF	TGCGCCAGCAGCCCGGGACTAGCGGGGGACAATGAGCAGTTCTTC
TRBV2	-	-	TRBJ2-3	CASSTWTSSTDTQYF	TGTGCCAGCAGTACCTGGACCTCTAGCACAGATACGCAGTATTTT
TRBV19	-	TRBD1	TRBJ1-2	CASSTRDRVRGYTF	TGTGCCAGTAGTACACGAGACAGGGTTCGTGGCTACACCTTC
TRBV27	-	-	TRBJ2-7	CASAQGPLYEQYF	TGTGCCAGTGCACAGGGCCCCCTCTACGAGCAGTACTTC
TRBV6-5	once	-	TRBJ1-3	CASSRSVSGNTIYF	TGTGCCAGCAGCCGAAGCGTCTCTGGAAACACCATATATTTT
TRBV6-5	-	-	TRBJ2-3	CASSYTASTDTQYF	TGTGCCAGCAGTTATACAGCTAGCACAGATACGCAGTATTTT
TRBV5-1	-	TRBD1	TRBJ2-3	CASSSPGQNTDTQYF	TGCGCCAGCAGCTCGCCGGGACAGAACACAGATACGCAGTATTTT
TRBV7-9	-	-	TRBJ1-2	CASSLGFRNYGYTF	TGTGCCAGCAGCTTAGGGTTTCGCAACTATGGCTACACCTTC
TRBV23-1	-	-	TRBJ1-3	CASSLKLGRSLSGNTIYF	TGCGCCAGCAGTCTTAAGTTAGGGCGGAGTCTCTCAGGAAACACCATATATTTT
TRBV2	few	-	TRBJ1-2	CASGSGLYGYTF	TGTGCCAGCGGCTCGGGACTCTATGGCTACACCTTC
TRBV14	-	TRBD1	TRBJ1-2	CASSQGFALTGWGYTF	TGTGCCAGCAGCCAAGGGTTTGCCCTGACAGGGTGGGGCTACACCTTC
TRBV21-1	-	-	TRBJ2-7	CASSKQGEQYF	TGTGCCAGCAGCAAACAGGGCGAGCAGTACTTC
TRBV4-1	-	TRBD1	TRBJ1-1	CASSFTGAERGNEAFF	TGCGCCAGCAGCTTCACAGGGGCCGAGAGGGGGAATGAAGCTTTCTTT
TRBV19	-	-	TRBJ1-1	CASGAGVERATEAFF	TGTGCCAGTGGGGCTGGTGTGGAGAGGGCCACTGAAGCTTTCTTT
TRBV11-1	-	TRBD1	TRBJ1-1	CASSNRGRGQTNTEAFF	TGTGCCAGCAGCAATAGAGGGAGGGGACAGACTAACACTGAAGCTTTCTTT
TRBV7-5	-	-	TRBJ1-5	CASSPQTGQPQHF	TGTGCCAGCAGCCCCCAGACGGGGCAGCCCCAGCATTTT
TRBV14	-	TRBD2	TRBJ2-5	CASSQRGGRKTQYF	TGTGCCAGCAGCCAACGCGGGGGGAGGAAGACCCAGTACTTC
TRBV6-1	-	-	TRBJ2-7	CASSQLTTGYEQYF	TGTGCCAGCAGTCAACTAACAACAGGTTACGAGCAGTACTTC
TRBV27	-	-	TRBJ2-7	CASSLTPGTWAYEQYF	TGTGCCAGCAGTTTGACGCCCGGGACCTGGGCCTACGAGCAGTACTTC
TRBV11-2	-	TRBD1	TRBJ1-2	CASTPTGYNYGYTF	TGTGCCAGCACCCCGACAGGGTACAACTATGGCTACACCTTC
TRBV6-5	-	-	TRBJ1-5	CASSYDGNQPQHF	TGTGCCAGCAGTTACGACGGGAATCAGCCCCAGCATTTT
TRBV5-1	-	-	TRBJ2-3	CASGKARRPDTQYF	TGCGCCAGCGGGAAGGCCCGGAGGCCAGATACGCAGTATTTT
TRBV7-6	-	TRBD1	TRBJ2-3	CASSFRQGGDTQYF	TGTGCCAGCAGCTTCCGACAGGGTGGGGATACGCAGTATTTT
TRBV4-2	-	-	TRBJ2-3	CASSLDRTRAFTPDTQYF	TGTGCCAGCAGCCTCGATCGGACACGCGCCTTTACCCCGGATACGCAGTATTTT
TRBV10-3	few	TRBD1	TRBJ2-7	CAISGTGQSLEQYF	TGTGCCATCTCCGGGACAGGGCAGTCTCTCGAGCAGTACTTC
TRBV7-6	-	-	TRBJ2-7	CASSPQGVYEQYF	TGTGCCAGCAGCCCCCAGGGCGTCTACGAGCAGTACTTC
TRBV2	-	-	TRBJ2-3	CASSEAGSVDTQYF	TGTGCCAGCAGTGAAGCCGGCTCGGTGGATACGCAGTATTTT
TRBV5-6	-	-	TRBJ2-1	CASSSPRGTGTFNEQFF	TGTGCCAGCAGCTCACCCCGGGGTACCGGGACTTTCAATGAGCAGTTCTTC
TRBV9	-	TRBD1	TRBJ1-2	CASSLRDRGLLWDGYTF	TGTGCCAGCAGCCTCCGGGACAGGGGCCTGTTGTGGGATGGCTACACCTTC
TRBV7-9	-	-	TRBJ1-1	CASSLARTVEAFF	TGTGCCAGCAGCTTAGCGAGGACGGTCGAAGCTTTCTTT
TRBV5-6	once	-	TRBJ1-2	CASSLAIRDGYTF	TGTGCCAGCAGCTTGGCGATTAGGGATGGCTACACCTTC
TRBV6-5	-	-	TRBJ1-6	CASSAGDSPLHF	TGTGCCAGCAGTGCAGGGGATTCACCCCTCCACTTT
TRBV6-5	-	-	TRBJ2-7	CASSYRGPGYEQYF	TGTGCCAGCAGTTACCGAGGGCCAGGCTACGAGCAGTACTTC
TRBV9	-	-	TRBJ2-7	CASSPSLLSSYEQYF	TGTGCCAGCAGCCCCTCCCTACTTTCCTCCTACGAGCAGTACTTC
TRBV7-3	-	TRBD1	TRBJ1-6	CASSLAGTGIWSPLHF	TGTGCCAGCAGCTTAGCCGGGACAGGGATTTGGTCACCCCTCCACTTT
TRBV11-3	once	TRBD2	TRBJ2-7	CASSFSGRNDEQYF	TGTGCCAGCAGCTTTTCCGGGAGGAATGACGAGCAGTACTTC